This TCR beta chain appears in the sequencing data of a study of glioma-infiltrating T cells. V was pared by 2 bases and J by 10 bases, with 10 bases of the junction left unmatched. Germline values: CDR1 ENHRY, CDR2 SYGVKD. The CDR3 runs to 16 residues. Study-level findings and limits: Tissue and blood shared very few CDR3 sequences. Gliomas, especially low-grade, showed above-expected tissue-blood divergence; non-neoplastic patients showed below.

Regarding this clonotype: Its antigen is as yet unknown.

TCR alpha and beta CDR3 regions were amplified from RNA using iRepertoire nested multiplex PCR. Input was 100-400 ng of tissue mRNA or PBMC total RNA. TCRdb independently ran MiXCR on the multiplex PCR reads; one entry per CDR3 protein. The data hold about 180,000 distinct CDR3 sequences, with around 40% observed a single time. This TCR was recovered from a human donor with low-grade glioma or glioblastoma, undergoing nonglioma brain surgery, or in good health (not recorded which). The sequenced sample was glioma tissue, nonneoplastic brain tissue, or PBMCs (not recorded which). The J gene is TRBJ2-1, the V gene TRBV10-3, with TRBD2 identical over 11 bases. As DNA, the CDR3 is TGTGCCATCAGTGAGACGGAACTAGCGGGAGTTGACGAGCAGTTCTTC. It yields the protein CAISETELAGVDEQFF.